Each of the 25 T cell receptor beta chains below was sequenced from the same sample in a study of shared clonotypes between healthy human individuals. Profiling relied on immunoSEQ multiplex PCR, and the TCRdb table lists in-frame clones only, not all of them. The data show 2 million or so clones, around 95% seen once. The sequencing sample was made of naive CD4+ T cells sorted from blood. This sample's subset: CD45RA+ positively selected. The receptors here all came from a man younger than 35 in good health.

The J gene is TRBJ1-1, the V gene TRBV4-1; D call uncertain. V was clipped by 9 bases and J by 2 bases, with 13 bases between them. The germline gives CDR1 MGHRA, CDR2 YSYEKL. This CDR3 comprises 13 residues. This CDR3 is CASTLGPNTEAFF. DNA for the CDR3: TGCGCCAGTACCCTCGGACCCAACACTGAAGCTTTCTTT.

Ten or more counts support this clone. This chain uses TRBV7-9 with TRBJ1-6; no firm D call. The CDR3 loop spans 13 amino acids. V was cut by 5 bases and J by 9 bases, with 11 bases left in between. CDR1 is SEHNR and CDR2 is FQNEAQ in the germline V gene (reference sequence). DNA of the CDR3: TGTGCCAGCAGCCCACGCGGGTTTTCACCCCTCCACTTT. Translating it yields CASSPRGFSPLHF. Full variable domain (outside the CDR3, taken from reference TRBV7-9 and TRBJ1-6): DTGVSQNPRHKITKRGQNVTFRCDPISEHNRLYWYRQTLGQGPEFLTYFQNEAQLEKSRLLSDRFSAERPKGSFSTLEIQRTEQGDSAMYLCASSPRGFSPLHFGNGTRLTVT.

Concerning this clone itself: The sample holds other DNA sequences that translate to the same CDR3. The CDR3, as DNA: TGTGCCAGCAGGGGGGGGCCTAATCAGCCCCAGCATTTT. It specifies CASRGGPNQPQHF. The genes are TRBV2 and TRBJ1-5; the D gene is possibly TRBD1 (6 bases). The germline V gene encodes CDR1 SNHLY and CDR2 FYNNEI. The V end was cut by 6 bases, the J end by 4 bases, with 10 bases between. The CDR3 is made up of 13 amino acids.

The chain combines TRBV5-4 with TRBJ2-7; D uncertain. Germline assignment: CDR1 SGHNT and CDR2 YYREEE (reference sequence). V was cut by 4 bases and J by 7 bases, with 15 bases left in between. The CDR3 extends over 13 amino acids. The CDR3 DNA is TGTGCCAGCAGCCAAGACCCCGCTAGGGAGCAGTACTTC. Protein: CASSQDPAREQYF.

The J gene is TRBJ2-2, the V gene TRBV13; 10 bases line up with TRBD2. Trimming took 3 bases from V and 1 from J; bases not matched to a gene: 2. Germline values: CDR1 PRHDT, CDR2 FYEKMQ (reference sequence). The CDR3 covers 16 residues. In DNA, the CDR3 is TGTGCCAGCAGCTTTAGCGGGGGGCGGAACACCGGGGAGCTGTTTTTT. It codes for CASSFSGGRNTGELFF.

V gene TRBV2 combines with J gene TRBJ2-3; D might be TRBD2 (5 bases). Trimming took off 6 bases at V and 2 bases at J, with 12 bases between the two ends. Germline CDR1 SNHLY, CDR2 FYNNEI. The CDR3 loop spans 14 amino acids. The CDR3 DNA follows: TGTGCCAGCAGCGCAGAGCGGTACACAGATACGCAGTATTTT. Amino acid sequence: CASSAERYTDTQYF.

CDR3: CASSDGTDHEQFF. In nucleotides, the CDR3 is TGTGCCAGCAGTGACGGGACAGATCATGAGCAGTTCTTC. This chain links TRBV2 with TRBJ2-1; 7 nucleotides line up with TRBD1. In germline, CDR1 is SNHLY, CDR2 FYNNEI. J gave up 8 bases and V 3 bases, and 4 bases lay outside the gene matches. CDR3 length: 13 residues.

The chain links TRBV12-5 to TRBJ2-5, with 9 bases aligning to TRBD2. CDR1 LGHNT and CDR2 FRNRAP come from the germline V gene. Trimming removed 3 bases from V and 5 bases from J; junction bases left unmatched: 7. The CDR3 totals 15 residues. In nucleotides, the CDR3 is TGTGCTAGTGGTTTTAGCGGGAGAGTGAAGGAGACCCAGTACTTC. Residues: CASGFSGRVKETQYF.

The J gene is TRBJ1-2, the V gene TRBV15, with TRBD1 matching over 7 bases. CDR1 is LNHNV, CDR2 YYDKDF, per germline (reference sequence). CDR3 length equals 14 residues. With 0 bases clipped from V and 5 bases from J, the junction kept 3 bases outside the gene matches. CDR3 amino acids: CATSRDQQGYGYTF. In DNA, the CDR3 is TGTGCCACCAGCAGAGATCAACAGGGGTATGGCTACACCTTC.

The rearrangement joins TRBV18 to TRBJ2-7, with TRBD1 identical over 10 bases. This CDR3 is built from 16 residues. The ends lost 4 bases at V and 2 bases at J; junction bases unmatched: 8. CDR1 is KGHSH and CDR2 is LQKENI in the germline V gene. The CDR3 sequence is CASSLPGQGRTYEQYF. DNA of the CDR3: TGTGCCAGCTCACTTCCGGGACAGGGGAGGACCTACGAGCAGTACTTC.

The CDR3: CAWADGRGEKLFF. CDR3 in DNA: TGTGCCTGGGCGGACGGGCGGGGGGAAAAACTGTTTTTT. V and J are TRBV30 and TRBJ1-4; maybe TRBD1 (5 bases). Germline V gene sequence: CDR1 GTSNPN, CDR2 SVGIG (reference sequence). This CDR3 has 13 residues. V was shortened by 5 bases and J by 8 bases, with 15 bases between the two germline ends.

In regard to this clone: Other nucleotide sequences in the sample specify the same CDR3. V gene TRBV7-2 combines with J gene TRBJ1-5, with D maybe TRBD1 (5 bases). The V end lost 5 bases, the J end lost 0 bases, and 11 bases lay between the germline ends. Germline CDR1 is SGHTA and CDR2 is FQGNSA. The CDR3 consists of 15 residues. In DNA form, the CDR3 reads TGTGCCAGCAGCCCCCAGGGACTTAGCAATCAGCCCCAGCATTTT. Protein product: CASSPQGLSNQPQHF.

Worth noting for this clone: Other nucleotide sequences from this sample produce the same CDR3. The V call is TRBV5-1, the J call TRBJ2-7; D is unclear. CDR1 is SGHRS, CDR2 YFSETQ, per germline. This CDR3 is 13 amino acids long. V dropped 3 bases and J dropped 0 bases, with 7 bases sitting between them. The CDR3 here is CASSSLSSYEQYF. The DNA of the CDR3 is TGCGCCAGCAGCTCTTTGAGCTCCTACGAGCAGTACTTC. The entire variable domain, with the rest obtained from reference TRBV5-1 and TRBJ2-7, is as follows: KAGVTQTPRYLIKTRGQQVTLSCSPISGHRSVSWYQQTPGQGLQFLFEYFSETQRNKGNFPGRFSGRQFSNSRSEMNVSTLELGDSALYLCASSSLSSYEQYFGPGTRLTVT.

V usage is TRBV6-5 and J usage is TRBJ1-2; 10 bases match TRBD1. The CDR3 is 15 amino acids. In germline, CDR1 is MNHEY, CDR2 SVGAGI. The V gene end was trimmed by 2 bases and the J gene end by 7 bases; junction bases not matched to a gene: 7. The chain's CDR3 is CASSYGGQGRSGYTF. The CDR3 DNA sequence: TGTGCCAGCAGTTACGGGGGACAGGGGCGGAGTGGCTACACCTTC.

The J gene is TRBJ2-1, the V gene TRBV5-1, with TRBD2 as a possible D gene (6 bases). Deletions cut 0 bases from V and 7 bases from J, with 17 bases between. Germline CDR1 and CDR2: SGHRS and YFSETQ. This CDR3 has 16 amino acids. CDR3 region: CASSLGFLLGGNEQFF. The CDR3 DNA sequence: TGCGCCAGCAGCTTGGGGTTTCTCTTGGGGGGAAATGAGCAGTTCTTC.

The V call is TRBV14, the J call TRBJ2-7; 7 bases are a match to TRBD2. With V trimmed by 1 base and J by 4 bases, 1 base remained unmatched. The CDR3 runs 13 residues. Germline V lookup: CDR1 SGHDN, CDR2 FVKESK. The CDR3 here is CASSQGLAYEQYF. CDR3 DNA sequence: TGTGCCAGCAGCCAAGGACTAGCTTACGAGCAGTACTTC.

CDR3 amino acids: CASSPGLREFTEAFF. For the CDR3, the DNA is TGTGCCAGCTCACCAGGTCTGAGGGAGTTCACTGAAGCTTTCTTT. The rearrangement uses TRBV18 and TRBJ1-1; no reliable D call. Germline V CDR1 and CDR2: KGHSH, LQKENI. V gave up 2 bases and J gave up 4 bases, with 14 bases separating them. The CDR3 covers 15 residues. Variable domain in full (rest from reference TRBV18 and TRBJ1-1): NAGVMQNPRHLVRRRGQEARLRCSPMKGHSHVYWYRQLPEEGLKFMVYLQKENIIDESGMPKERFSAEFPKEGPSILRIQQVVRGDSAAYFCASSPGLREFTEAFFGQGTRLTVV.

The rearrangement links TRBV6-1 to TRBJ2-7; D call uncertain. Germline lookup yields CDR1 MNHNS and CDR2 SASEGT. CDR3 size: 15 residues. Trimming stripped 11 bases from V and 6 bases from J, with 26 bases between. The CDR3 reads CAAGSQRAGEGEQYF. The CDR3 nucleotides are TGTGCCGCAGGAAGTCAAAGGGCTGGGGAAGGCGAGCAGTACTTC.

The J gene is TRBJ2-1, the V gene TRBV9, with 10 positions matching TRBD2. The CDR3 spans 15 residues. Trimming took 6 bases from V and 8 from J; bases not matched to a gene: 11. Germline CDR1 reads SGDLS; CDR2 reads YYNGEE. DNA for the CDR3: TGTGCCAGCACAGTGAGACCCAGCGGGAGGGATGAGCAGTTCTTC. The encoded protein is CASTVRPSGRDEQFF.

The chain is built from TRBV4-1 and TRBJ1-1; D might be TRBD1 (6 bases). Germline V gene data show CDR1 as MGHRA and CDR2 as YSYEKL. Deletions cut 1 base from V and 0 bases from J, with 15 bases between. The CDR3 runs 17 residues. CDR3 sequence reads: CASSQGRGVLLNTEAFF. CDR3 nucleotide sequence: TGCGCCAGCAGCCAAGGAAGGGGGGTTTTGTTGAACACTGAAGCTTTCTTT.

This chain links TRBV13 with TRBJ1-3, with D unclear. Germline V CDR1 and CDR2: PRHDT, FYEKMQ (reference sequence). CDR3 size: 16 residues. Trimming took 2 bases from V and 0 from J, leaving 11 bases between them. The CDR3 region is CASSLFQSYSGNTIYF. CDR3 nucleotides: TGTGCCAGCAGCTTATTCCAAAGCTACTCTGGAAACACCATATATTTT.

This chain links TRBV7-2 with TRBJ2-7; TRBD2 matches 9 bases. Germline CDR1 reads SGHTA; CDR2 reads FQGNSA. This CDR3 has 17 residues. After removal of 0 bases from V and 0 bases from J, the junction contained 6 bases not matched to a gene. The CDR3: CASSLAGTSPFSYEQYF. The CDR3, as DNA: TGTGCCAGCAGCTTAGCTGGGACTAGCCCATTCTCCTACGAGCAGTACTTC. The entire variable domain, with the rest obtained from reference TRBV7-2 and TRBJ2-7, is as follows: GAGVSQSPSNKVTEKGKDVELRCDPISGHTALYWYRQSLGQGLEFLIYFQGNSAPDKSGLPSDRFSAERTGGSVSTLTIQRTQQEDSAVYLCASSLAGTSPFSYEQYFGPGTRLTVT.

The chain carries TRBV7-2 and TRBJ2-2, with 8 bases identical to TRBD1. This CDR3 region has 15 residues. Per the germline V gene, CDR1 is SGHTA and CDR2 is FQGNSA. Trimming took 5 bases from V and 5 from J; bases not matched to a gene: 7. CDR3 region: CASSPDRVRTGELFF. The CDR3 DNA sequence: TGTGCCAGCAGCCCGGACAGGGTGAGAACCGGGGAGCTGTTTTTT.

The chain has TRBV7-9 and TRBJ2-3, with D possibly TRBD1 on 7 matching bases. The germline CDR1 and CDR2 sequences are SEHNR and FQNEAQ (reference sequence). With 2 bases removed from V and 5 bases from J, the gap between germline ends came to 14 bases. The CDR3 spans 15 residues. The CDR3: CASSLLQGGKDTQYF. In DNA, the CDR3 is TGTGCCAGCAGCTTACTCCAGGGGGGCAAAGATACGCAGTATTTT. The full variable domain, with the rest looked up from reference TRBV7-9 and TRBJ2-3, is DTGVSQNPRHKITKRGQNVTFRCDPISEHNRLYWYRQTLGQGPEFLTYFQNEAQLEKSRLLSDRFSAERPKGSFSTLEIQRTEQGDSAMYLCASSLLQGGKDTQYFGPGTRLTVL.

For this clone: Other DNA variants within this sample encode the same CDR3. The chain carries TRBV28 and TRBJ2-4; D is unclear. CDR3 size: 14 residues. CDR1 is MDHEN and CDR2 is SYDVKM in the germline V gene. V gave up 2 bases and J gave up 0 bases, with 5 bases separating them. The CDR3 reads CASSLRLAKNIQYF. As DNA, the CDR3 is TGTGCCAGCAGTTTACGGTTAGCCAAAAACATTCAGTACTTC.